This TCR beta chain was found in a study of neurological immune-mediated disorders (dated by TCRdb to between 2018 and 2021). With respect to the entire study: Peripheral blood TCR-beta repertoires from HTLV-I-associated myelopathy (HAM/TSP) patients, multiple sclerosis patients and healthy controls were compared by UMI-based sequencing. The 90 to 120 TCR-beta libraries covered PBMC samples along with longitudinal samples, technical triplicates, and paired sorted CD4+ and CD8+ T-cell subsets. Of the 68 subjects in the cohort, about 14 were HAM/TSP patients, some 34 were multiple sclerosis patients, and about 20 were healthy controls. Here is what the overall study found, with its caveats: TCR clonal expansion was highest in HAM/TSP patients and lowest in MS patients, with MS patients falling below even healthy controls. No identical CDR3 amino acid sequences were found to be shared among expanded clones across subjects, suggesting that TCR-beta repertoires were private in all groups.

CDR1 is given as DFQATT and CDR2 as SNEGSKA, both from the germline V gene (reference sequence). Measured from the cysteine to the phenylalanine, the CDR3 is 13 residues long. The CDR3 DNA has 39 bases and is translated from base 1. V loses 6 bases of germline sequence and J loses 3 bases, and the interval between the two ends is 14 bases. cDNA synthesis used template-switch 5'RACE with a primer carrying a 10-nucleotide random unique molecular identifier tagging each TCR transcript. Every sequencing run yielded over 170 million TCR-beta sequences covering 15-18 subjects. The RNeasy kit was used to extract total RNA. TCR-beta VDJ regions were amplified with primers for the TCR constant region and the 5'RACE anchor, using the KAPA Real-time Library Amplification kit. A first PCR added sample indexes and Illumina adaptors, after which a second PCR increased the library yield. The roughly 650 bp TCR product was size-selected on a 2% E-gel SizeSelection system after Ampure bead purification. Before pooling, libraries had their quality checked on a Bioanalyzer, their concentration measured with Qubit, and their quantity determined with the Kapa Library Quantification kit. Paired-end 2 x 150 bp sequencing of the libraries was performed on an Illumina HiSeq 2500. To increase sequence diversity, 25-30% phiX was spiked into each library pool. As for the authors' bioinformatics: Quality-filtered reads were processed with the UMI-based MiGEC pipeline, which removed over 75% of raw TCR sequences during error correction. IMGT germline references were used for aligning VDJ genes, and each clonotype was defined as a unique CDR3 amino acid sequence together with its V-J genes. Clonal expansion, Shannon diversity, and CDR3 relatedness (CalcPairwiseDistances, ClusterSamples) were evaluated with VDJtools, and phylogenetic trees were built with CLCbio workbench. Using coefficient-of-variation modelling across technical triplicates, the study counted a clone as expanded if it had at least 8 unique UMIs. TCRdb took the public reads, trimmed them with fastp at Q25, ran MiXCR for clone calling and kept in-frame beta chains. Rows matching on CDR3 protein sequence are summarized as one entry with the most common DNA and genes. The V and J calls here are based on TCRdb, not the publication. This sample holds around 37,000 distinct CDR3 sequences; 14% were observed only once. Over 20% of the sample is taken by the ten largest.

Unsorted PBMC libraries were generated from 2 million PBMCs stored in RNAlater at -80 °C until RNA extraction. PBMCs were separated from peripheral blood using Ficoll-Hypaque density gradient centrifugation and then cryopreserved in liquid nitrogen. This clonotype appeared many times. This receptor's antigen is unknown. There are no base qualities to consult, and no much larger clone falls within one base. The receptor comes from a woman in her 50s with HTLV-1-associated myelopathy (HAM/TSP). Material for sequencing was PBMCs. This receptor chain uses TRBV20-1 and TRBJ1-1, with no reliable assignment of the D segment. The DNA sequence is TGCAGTGCGAGGGAGTGGAGGCACACTGAAGCTTTCTTT. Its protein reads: CSAREWRHTEAFF.